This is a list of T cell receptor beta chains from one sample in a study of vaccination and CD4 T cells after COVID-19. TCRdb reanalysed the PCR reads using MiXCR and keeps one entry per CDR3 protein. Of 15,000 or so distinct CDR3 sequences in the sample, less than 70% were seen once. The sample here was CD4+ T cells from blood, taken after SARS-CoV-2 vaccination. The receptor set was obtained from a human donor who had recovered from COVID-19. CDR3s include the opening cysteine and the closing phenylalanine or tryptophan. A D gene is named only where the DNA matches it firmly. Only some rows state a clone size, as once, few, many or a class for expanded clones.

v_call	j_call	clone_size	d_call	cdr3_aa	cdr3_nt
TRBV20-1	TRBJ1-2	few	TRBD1	CSASLGQGSYGYTF	TGCAGTGCTAGCCTTGGACAGGGGAGCTATGGCTACACCTTC
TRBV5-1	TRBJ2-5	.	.	CASSLRVPRWAHQETQYF	TGCGCCAGCAGCTTAAGAGTCCCCCGGTGGGCGCACCAAGAGACCCAGTACTTC
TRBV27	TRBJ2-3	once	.	CASSFPHTDTQYF	TGTGCCAGCAGTTTCCCTCACACAGATACGCAGTATTTT
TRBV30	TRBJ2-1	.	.	CAWSVPERYNEQFF	TGTGCCTGGAGTGTACCCGAGAGGTACAATGAGCAGTTCTTC
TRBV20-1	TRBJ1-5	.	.	CSARAGDQPQHF	TGCAGTGCTAGAGCAGGGGACCAGCCCCAGCATTTT
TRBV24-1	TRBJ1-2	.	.	CATSKTNDYGYTF	TGTGCCACCAGTAAGACAAATGACTATGGCTACACCTTC
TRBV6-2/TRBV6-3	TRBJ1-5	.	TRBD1	CASSPQGNQPQHF	TGTGCCAGCAGTCCACAGGGGAATCAGCCCCAGCATTTT
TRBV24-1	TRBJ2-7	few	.	CATSGGGAGYEQYF	TGTGCCACCTCCGGAGGGGGGGCCGGCTACGAGCAGTACTTC
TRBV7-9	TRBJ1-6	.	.	CASSLEAGNSPLHF	TGTGCCAGCAGCTTAGAGGCGGGGAATTCACCCCTCCACTTT
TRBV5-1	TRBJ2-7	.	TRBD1	CASSISQGAYEQYF	TGCGCCAGCAGCATCTCACAGGGGGCCTACGAGCAGTACTTC